This T cell receptor (beta chain) was profiled in a study of T cell repertoires in cytomegalovirus infection. Study-wide results and caveats: Frequencies of public TCR beta families were cumulated, and this identified carriers of CMV plus the relevant HLA. HLA-C-restricted TCR beta clonotypes specific for CMV led the ex vivo response.

Each CDR3 protein is one row after TCRdb ran MiXCR on the reads. The table shows hundreds of thousands of distinct CDR3 sequences, with around 31% occurring only once. The germline gives CDR1 SGHVS, CDR2 FNYEAQ. The CDR3 sequence is 15 residues long. On this clonotype: Its target is unknown. A read error may account for a junction end that differs from germline.

This sequence originates from a human donor in good health (CMV status not recorded). Some clones in this sample may be carry-over from other donors' samples. V and J are TRBV7-6 and TRBJ2-1; D remains unclear. Material: cultured CD8+ T cells from PBMCs, obtained from culture after CMV antigen stimulation. Written as DNA, the CDR3 is TGTGTCAGCAGCGCTCGAGACAACTCCTACAATGAGCAGTTCTTC. Protein sequence: CVSSARDNSYNEQFF. Complete variable domain (other parts from reference TRBV7-6 and TRBJ2-1): GAGVSQSPRYKVTKRGQDVALRCDPISGHVSLYWYRQALGQGPEFLTYFNYEAQQDKSGLPNDRFSAERPEGSISTLTIQRTEQRDSAMYRCVSSARDNSYNEQFFGPGTRLTVL.